This record covers a single T cell receptor (beta chain). No antigen is known for it. This record belongs to a study of tumor and adjacent non-tumor tissue in lung cancer. On the study more broadly: On average, productive TCRbeta reads reached about 4.17 million per sample.

TCRbeta libraries were built with three rounds of nested PCR, modified from ARM-PCR. One entry per CDR3 protein, called by TCRdb with MiXCR from the multiplex PCR reads. This table holds 35,000 to 50,000 distinct CDR3 sequences, roughly 60% found once. Per the germline V gene, CDR1 is SEHNR and CDR2 is FQNEAQ (reference sequence). The V and J ends lost 1 base and 11 bases respectively, with 14 bases between them. This CDR3 region has 13 residues. This sample's RNA came from whole unsorted tissue. Distant lung tissue was collected more than 3 cm away from the tumor edge. Whole-study results and caveats: TCR diversity was significantly greater in tumor than normal lung tissue.

This sequence joins TRBV7-9 and TRBJ1-1; D is unclear. Sequencing used distant non-tumor lung tissue. The TCR was taken from a man aged 50 or older with non-small cell lung cancer. The CDR3 region has the DNA TGTGCCAGCAGCTTAGTCATCGGGCAGGCGGCTTTCTTT. As protein: CASSLVIGQAAFF.